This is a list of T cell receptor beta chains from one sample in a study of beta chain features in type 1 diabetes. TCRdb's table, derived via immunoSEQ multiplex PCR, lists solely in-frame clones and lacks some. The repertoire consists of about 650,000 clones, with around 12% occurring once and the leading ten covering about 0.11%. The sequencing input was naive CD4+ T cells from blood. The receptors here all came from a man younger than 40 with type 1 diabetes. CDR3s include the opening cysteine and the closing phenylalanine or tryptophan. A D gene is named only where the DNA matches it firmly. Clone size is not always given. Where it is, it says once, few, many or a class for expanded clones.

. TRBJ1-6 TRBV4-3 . TGCGCCAGCAGCCTCCAGGGTCATTCACCCCTCCACTTT CASSLQGHSPLHF
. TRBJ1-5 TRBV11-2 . TGTGCCAGCAGCCCGGGAGGGGGGGCCCGCAATCAGCCCCAGCATTTT CASSPGGGARNQPQHF
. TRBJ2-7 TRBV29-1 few TGCAGCGTTGCGAGGGACAATTTGGGCCAGCAGTACTTC CSVARDNLGQQYF
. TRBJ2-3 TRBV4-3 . TGCGCCAGCAGCCAAGGGACGGGCTTCTATACGCAGTATTTT CASSQGTGFYTQYF
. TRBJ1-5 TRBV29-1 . TGCAGCGTTGAACAGGGAGATCAGCCCCAGCATTTT CSVEQGDQPQHF
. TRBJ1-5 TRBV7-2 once TGTGCCAGCAGCCAACTTGTCGGCAATCAGCCCCAGCATTTT CASSQLVGNQPQHF
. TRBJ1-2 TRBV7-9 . TGTGCCAGCAGCTTAATGGGACACCTCTATGGCTACACCTTC CASSLMGHLYGYTF
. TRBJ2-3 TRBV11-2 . TGTGCCAGTCGCGACAGTTTCACAGATACGCAGTATTTT CASRDSFTDTQYF
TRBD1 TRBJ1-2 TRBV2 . TGTGCCAGCAGTACACAGGGGGCTGCCTATGGCTACACCTTC CASSTQGAAYGYTF
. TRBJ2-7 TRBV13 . TGTGCCAGCAGCTTACCAGGGAGTCTCTACGAGCAGTACTTC CASSLPGSLYEQYF
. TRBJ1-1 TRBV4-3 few TGCGCCAGCAGACCTCAGAGGGGCGCGGGTGAAGCTTTCTTT CASRPQRGAGEAFF
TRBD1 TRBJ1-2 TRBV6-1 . TGTGCCAGCAGTGCCCAGGGGGCGCTGGGCTACACCTTC CASSAQGALGYTF
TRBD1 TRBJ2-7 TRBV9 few TGTGCCAGCAGCGTCCTTCCGGGACAGACCTACGAGCAGTACTTC CASSVLPGQTYEQYF
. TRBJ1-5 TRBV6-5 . TGTGCCAGCAGGGCTACAGGGCCCGACCAGCCCCAGCATTTT CASRATGPDQPQHF
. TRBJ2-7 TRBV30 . TGTGCCTGGAGTAAAGCCCACGAGCAGTACTTC CAWSKAHEQYF
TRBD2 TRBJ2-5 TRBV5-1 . TGCGCCAGCAGCAATAGCGGGGAACAGTACTTC CASSNSGEQYF
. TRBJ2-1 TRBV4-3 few TGCGCCAGCAGCCAATTCCCGACGGGGAGCTCCTACAATGAGCAGTTCTTC CASSQFPTGSSYNEQFF
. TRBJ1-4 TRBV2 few TGTGCCAGCAACTCCCCAGACAGGGAAAAACTGTTTTTT CASNSPDREKLFF
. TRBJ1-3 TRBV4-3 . TGCGCCAGCAGCCAAGATTCGGGGAGCACTGGAAACACCATATATTTT CASSQDSGSTGNTIYF
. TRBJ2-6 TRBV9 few TGTGCCAGCAGCGTAGATCTGTCTGGGGCCAACGTCCTGACTTTC CASSVDLSGANVLTF
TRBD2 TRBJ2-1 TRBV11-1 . TGTGCCAGCAGCTTCGGCGGGGGGGCCGTAAATGAGCAGTTCTTC CASSFGGGAVNEQFF
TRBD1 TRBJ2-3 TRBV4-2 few TGTGCCAGCAGCCAAGGGGCCAGGGGGCATCTGACAGATACGCAGTATTTT CASSQGARGHLTDTQYF
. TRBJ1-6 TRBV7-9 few TGTGCCAGCAGCTCCCCGGACCGTAATCCTTCACCCCTCCACTTT CASSSPDRNPSPLHF
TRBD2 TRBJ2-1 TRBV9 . TGTGCCAGCAGCGTAGGGCTAGCGGGGGGTTTGTCCTACAATGAGCAGTTCTTC CASSVGLAGGLSYNEQFF
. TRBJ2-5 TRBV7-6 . TGTGCCAGCAGCTCCTCCGCGGCCCAAGAGACCCAGTACTTC CASSSSAAQETQYF
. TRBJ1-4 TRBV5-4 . TGCGCCAGCAGCCAAGGTCTAACCCCCGGCGATGAAAAACTGTTTTTT CASSQGLTPGDEKLFF
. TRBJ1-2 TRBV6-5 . TGTGCCAGCAGTTCCTCGGATGGGGTGGGCTACACCTTC CASSSSDGVGYTF
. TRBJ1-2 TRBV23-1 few TGCGCCAGCAGTCTCCGTTGGCCTCTACACTATGGCTACACCTTC CASSLRWPLHYGYTF
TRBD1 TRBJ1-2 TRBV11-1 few TGTGCCAGCAGCCCTTTCAGGGGGTTCAGCTATGGCTACACCTTC CASSPFRGFSYGYTF
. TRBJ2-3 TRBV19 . TGTGCCAGTAGTATAGGAGGACAGAGCACAGATACGCAGTATTTT CASSIGGQSTDTQYF
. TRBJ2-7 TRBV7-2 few TGTGCCAGCAGCCCGAGACTGGTTAGCTCCTACGAGCAGTACTTC CASSPRLVSSYEQYF
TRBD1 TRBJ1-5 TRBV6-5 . TGTGCCAGCAGTCGACAGGGGACGGATCAGCCCCAGCATTTT CASSRQGTDQPQHF
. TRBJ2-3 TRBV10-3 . TGTGCCATCAGTGTTCAGCTTAGTGGGACAGATACGCAGTATTTT CAISVQLSGTDTQYF
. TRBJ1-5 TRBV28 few TGTGCCAGCAGTTTACCTACGATGCGCAATCAGCCCCAGCATTTT CASSLPTMRNQPQHF